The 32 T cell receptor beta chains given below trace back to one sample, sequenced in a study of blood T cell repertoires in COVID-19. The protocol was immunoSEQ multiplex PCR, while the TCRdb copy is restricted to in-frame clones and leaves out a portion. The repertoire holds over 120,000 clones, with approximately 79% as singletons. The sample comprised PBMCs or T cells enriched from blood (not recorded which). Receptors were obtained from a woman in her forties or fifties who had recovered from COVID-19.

The CDR3 nucleotides are TGTGCCAGCAGCTTATATTTTGCCAGCGGGGGGCCGATACGCAATGAGCAGTTCTTC. This sequence encodes CASSLYFASGGPIRNEQFF. The rearrangement uses TRBV7-8 and TRBJ2-1; 9 nucleotides match TRBD2. Germline trimming cut 2 bases from V and 6 bases from J; bases unmatched to any gene: 17. This CDR3 spans 19 amino acids. The V gene's germline CDR1 is SGHVS and CDR2 FQNEAQ.

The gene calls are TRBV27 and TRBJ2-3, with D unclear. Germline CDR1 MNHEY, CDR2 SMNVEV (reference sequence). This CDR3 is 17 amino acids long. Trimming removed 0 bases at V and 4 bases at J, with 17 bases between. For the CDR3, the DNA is TGTGCCAGCAGTTTATCGCACCCCCGAGCTAGTTCAGATACGCAGTATTTT. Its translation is CASSLSHPRASSDTQYF.

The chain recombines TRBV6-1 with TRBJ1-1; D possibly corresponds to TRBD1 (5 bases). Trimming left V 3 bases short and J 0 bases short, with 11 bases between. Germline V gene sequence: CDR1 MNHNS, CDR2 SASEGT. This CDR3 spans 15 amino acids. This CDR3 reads CASSDLQGMNTEAFF. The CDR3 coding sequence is TGTGCCAGCAGTGATCTTCAGGGTATGAACACTGAAGCTTTCTTT.

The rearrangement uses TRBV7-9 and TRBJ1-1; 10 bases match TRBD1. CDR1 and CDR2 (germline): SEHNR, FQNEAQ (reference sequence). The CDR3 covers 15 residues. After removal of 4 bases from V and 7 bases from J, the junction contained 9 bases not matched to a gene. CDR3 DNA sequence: TGTGCCAGCAGCTCTCGGACAGGGGGATACATTGAAGCTTTCTTT. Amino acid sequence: CASSSRTGGYIEAFF.

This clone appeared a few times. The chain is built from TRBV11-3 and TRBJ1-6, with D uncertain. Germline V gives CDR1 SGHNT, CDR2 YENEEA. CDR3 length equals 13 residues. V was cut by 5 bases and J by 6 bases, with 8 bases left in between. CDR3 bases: TGTGCCAGCAGCCTTAATAGTAATTCACCCCTCCACTTT. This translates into CASSLNSNSPLHF.

The CDR3 bases are TGTGCCAGCAGCGGACAGGGCGGAAGGCCCCAGCATTTT. Amino acid sequence: CASSGQGGRPQHF. The chain joins TRBV5-6 to TRBJ1-5, with 8 bases that match TRBD1. V lost 4 bases and J lost 9; bases outside the gene matches: 6. CDR3 length: 13 amino acids. Germline V gene data show CDR1 as SGHDT and CDR2 as YYEEEE.

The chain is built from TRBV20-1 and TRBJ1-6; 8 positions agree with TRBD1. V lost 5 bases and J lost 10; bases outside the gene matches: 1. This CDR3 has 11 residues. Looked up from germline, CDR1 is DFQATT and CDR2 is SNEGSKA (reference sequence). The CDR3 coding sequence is TGCAGTGCTTCAGGGGGCTCACCCCTCCACTTT. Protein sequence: CSASGGSPLHF.

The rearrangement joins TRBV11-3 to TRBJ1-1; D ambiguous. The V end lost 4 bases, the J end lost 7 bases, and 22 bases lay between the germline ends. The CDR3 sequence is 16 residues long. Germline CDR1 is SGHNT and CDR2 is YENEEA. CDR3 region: CASSSLQTTFGGEAFF. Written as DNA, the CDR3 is TGTGCCAGCAGCTCACTCCAAACCACCTTCGGAGGTGAAGCTTTCTTT.

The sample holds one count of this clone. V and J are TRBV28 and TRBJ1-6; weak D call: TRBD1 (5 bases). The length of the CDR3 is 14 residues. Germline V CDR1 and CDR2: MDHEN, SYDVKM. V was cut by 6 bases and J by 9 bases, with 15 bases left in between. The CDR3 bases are TGTGCCAGCAGGTACAGCTCCCAGGGTTCACCCCTCCACTTT. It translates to CASRYSSQGSPLHF.

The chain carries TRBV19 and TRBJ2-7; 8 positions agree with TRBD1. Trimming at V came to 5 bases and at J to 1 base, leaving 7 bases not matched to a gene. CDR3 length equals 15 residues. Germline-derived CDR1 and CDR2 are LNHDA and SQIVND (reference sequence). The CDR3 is CASSWGTGRSYEQYF. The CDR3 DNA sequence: TGTGCCAGTAGTTGGGGGACAGGCAGGTCCTACGAGCAGTACTTC. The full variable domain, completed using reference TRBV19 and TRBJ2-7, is DGGITQSPKYLFRKEGQNVTLSCEQNLNHDAMYWYRQDPGQGLRLIYYSQIVNDFQKGDIAEGYSVSREKKESFPLTVTSAQKNPTAFYLCASSWGTGRSYEQYFGPGTRLTVT.

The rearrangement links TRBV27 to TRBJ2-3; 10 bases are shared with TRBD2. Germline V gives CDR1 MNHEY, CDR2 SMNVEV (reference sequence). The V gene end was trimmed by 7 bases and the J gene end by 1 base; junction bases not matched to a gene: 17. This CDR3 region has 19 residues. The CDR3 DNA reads TGTGCCAGCACCAAGCGGGCTAGCGGGAGTCGGGTGGGCACAGATACGCAGTATTTT. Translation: CASTKRASGSRVGTDTQYF.

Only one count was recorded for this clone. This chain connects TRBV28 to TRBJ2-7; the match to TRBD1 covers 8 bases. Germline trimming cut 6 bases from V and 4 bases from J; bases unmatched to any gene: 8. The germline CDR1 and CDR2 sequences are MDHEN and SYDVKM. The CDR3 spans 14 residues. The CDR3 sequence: CASRSAGGLYEQYF. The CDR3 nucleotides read TGTGCCAGCAGGTCTGCAGGGGGCCTTTACGAGCAGTACTTC.

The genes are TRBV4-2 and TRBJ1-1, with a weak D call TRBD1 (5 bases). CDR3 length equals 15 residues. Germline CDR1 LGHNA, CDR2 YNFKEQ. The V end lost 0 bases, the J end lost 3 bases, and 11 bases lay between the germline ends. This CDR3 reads CASSQEVVRDTEAFF. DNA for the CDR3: TGTGCCAGCAGCCAAGAAGTCGTCAGGGACACTGAAGCTTTCTTT.

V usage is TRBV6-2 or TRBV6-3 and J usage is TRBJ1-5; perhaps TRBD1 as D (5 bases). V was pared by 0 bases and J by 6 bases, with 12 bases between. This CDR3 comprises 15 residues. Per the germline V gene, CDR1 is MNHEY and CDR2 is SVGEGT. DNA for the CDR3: TGTGCCAGCAGTTACTCGATTCAGGGTGGTCAGCCCCAGCATTTT. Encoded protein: CASSYSIQGGQPQHF.

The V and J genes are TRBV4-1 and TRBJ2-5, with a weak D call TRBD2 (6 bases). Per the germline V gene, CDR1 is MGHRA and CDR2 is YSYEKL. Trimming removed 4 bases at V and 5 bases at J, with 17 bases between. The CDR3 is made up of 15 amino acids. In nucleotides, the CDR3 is TGCGCCAGCAGCCCCTCGGTAGCGGCTGGGGAGACCCAGTACTTC. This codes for CASSPSVAAGETQYF.

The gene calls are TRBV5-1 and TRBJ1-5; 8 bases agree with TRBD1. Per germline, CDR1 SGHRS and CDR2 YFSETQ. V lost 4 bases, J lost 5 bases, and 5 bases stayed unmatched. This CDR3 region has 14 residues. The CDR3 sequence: CASSTTGGDQPQHF. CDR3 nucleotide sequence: TGCGCCAGCAGCACAACAGGGGGAGATCAGCCCCAGCATTTT.

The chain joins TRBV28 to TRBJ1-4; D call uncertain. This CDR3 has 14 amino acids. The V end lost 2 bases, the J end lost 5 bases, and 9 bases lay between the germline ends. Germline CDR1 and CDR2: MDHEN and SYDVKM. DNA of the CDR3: TGTGCCAGCAGTTTAGGCGGGATGAATGAAAAACTGTTTTTT. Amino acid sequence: CASSLGGMNEKLFF. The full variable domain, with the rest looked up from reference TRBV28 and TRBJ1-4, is DVKVTQSSRYLVKRTGEKVFLECVQDMDHENMFWYRQDPGLGLRLIYFSYDVKMKEKGDIPEGYSVSREKKERFSLILESASTNQTSMYLCASSLGGMNEKLFFGSGTQLSVL.

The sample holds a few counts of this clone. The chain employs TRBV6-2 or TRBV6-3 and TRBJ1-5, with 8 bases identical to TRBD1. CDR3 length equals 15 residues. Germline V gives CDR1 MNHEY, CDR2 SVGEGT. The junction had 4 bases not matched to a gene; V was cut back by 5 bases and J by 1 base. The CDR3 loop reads CASSPWTGSNQPQHF. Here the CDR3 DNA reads TGTGCCAGCAGTCCCTGGACAGGGAGCAATCAGCCCCAGCATTTT.

This CDR3 is CASSPGGAGNEQFF. CDR3 in DNA: TGTGCCAGCAGCCCCGGGGGGGCCGGGAATGAGCAGTTCTTC. The chain carries TRBV7-3 and TRBJ2-1; 8 positions agree with TRBD2. The CDR3 is 14 amino acids. Germline values: CDR1 SGHTA, CDR2 FQGTGA. V shed 5 bases, J shed 7 bases, and the junction held 7 bases outside the gene matches.

The CDR3 bases are TGTGCCAGCAGTCTGCTTACCGGGACTAGGTACAATGAGCAGTTCTTC. Translating gives CASSLLTGTRYNEQFF. The chain joins TRBV4-2 to TRBJ2-1, with 8 bases matching TRBD2. The CDR3 consists of 16 residues. The germline V gene encodes CDR1 LGHNA and CDR2 YNFKEQ. Trimming cost V 6 bases and J 4 bases; bases outside gene matches: 11.

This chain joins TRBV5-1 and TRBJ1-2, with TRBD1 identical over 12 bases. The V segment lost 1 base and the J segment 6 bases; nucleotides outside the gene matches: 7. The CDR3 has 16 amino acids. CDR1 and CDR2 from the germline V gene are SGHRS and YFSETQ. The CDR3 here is CASSLYGTGGEDGYTF. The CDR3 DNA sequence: TGCGCCAGCAGCTTGTATGGGACAGGGGGCGAAGATGGCTACACCTTC.

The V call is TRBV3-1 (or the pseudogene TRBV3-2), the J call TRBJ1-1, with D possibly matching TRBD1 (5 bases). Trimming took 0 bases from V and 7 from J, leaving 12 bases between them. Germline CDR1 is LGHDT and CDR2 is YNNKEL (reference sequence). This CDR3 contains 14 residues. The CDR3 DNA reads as TGTGCCAGCAGCCAAGAGGGGCGACAGAGTGAAGCTTTCTTT. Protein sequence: CASSQEGRQSEAFF.

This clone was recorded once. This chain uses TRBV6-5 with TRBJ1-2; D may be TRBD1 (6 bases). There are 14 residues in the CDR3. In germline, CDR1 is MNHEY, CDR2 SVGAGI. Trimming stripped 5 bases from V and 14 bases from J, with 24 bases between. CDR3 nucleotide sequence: TGTGCCAGCAGTCTGGACAGAGGGTCTATGGCTAGTACCTTC. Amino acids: CASSLDRGSMASTF.

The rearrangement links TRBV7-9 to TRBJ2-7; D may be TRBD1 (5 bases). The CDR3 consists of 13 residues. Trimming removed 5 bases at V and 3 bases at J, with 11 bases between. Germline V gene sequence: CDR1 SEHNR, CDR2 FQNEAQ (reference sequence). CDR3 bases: TGTGCCAGCAGCGGTCGACAGATCTACGAGCAGTACTTC. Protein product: CASSGRQIYEQYF.

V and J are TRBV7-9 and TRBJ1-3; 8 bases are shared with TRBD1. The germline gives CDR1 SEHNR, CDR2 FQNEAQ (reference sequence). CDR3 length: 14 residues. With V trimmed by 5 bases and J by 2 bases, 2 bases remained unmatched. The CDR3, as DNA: TGTGCCAGCAGCGCACAGGGGGCTGGAAACACCATATATTTT. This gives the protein CASSAQGAGNTIYF.

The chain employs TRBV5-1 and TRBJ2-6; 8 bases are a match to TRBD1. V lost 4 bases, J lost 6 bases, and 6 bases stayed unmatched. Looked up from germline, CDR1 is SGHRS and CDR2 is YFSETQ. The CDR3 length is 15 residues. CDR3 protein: CASSPDRGSANVLTF. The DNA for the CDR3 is TGCGCCAGCAGCCCAGACAGGGGTTCGGCCAACGTCCTGACTTTC.

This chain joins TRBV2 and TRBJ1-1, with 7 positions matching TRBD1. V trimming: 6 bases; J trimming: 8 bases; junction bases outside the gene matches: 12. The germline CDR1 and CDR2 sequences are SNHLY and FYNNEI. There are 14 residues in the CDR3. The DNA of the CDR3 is TGTGCCAGCAGGGAGACCTACAGGGGAGCCGAAGCTTTCTTT. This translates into CASRETYRGAEAFF.

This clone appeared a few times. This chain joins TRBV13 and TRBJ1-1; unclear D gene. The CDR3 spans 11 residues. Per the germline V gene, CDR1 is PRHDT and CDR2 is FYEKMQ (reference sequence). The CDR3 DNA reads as TGTTTGTACGGGAGAAACACTGAAGCTTTCTTT. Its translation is CLYGRNTEAFF.

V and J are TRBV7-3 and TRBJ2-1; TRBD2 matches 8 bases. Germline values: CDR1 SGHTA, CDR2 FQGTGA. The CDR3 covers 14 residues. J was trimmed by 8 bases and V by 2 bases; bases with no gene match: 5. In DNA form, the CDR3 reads TGTGCCAGCAGCTTAGCGGGGGGTGTCGATGAGCAGTTCTTC. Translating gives CASSLAGGVDEQFF.

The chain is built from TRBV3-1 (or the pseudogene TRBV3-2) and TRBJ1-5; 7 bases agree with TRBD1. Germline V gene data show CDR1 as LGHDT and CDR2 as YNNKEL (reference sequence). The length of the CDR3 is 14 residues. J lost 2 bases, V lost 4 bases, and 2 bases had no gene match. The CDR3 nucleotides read TGTGCCAGCAGCCCCAGGGGGGGCAATCAGCCCCAGCATTTT. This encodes CASSPRGGNQPQHF.

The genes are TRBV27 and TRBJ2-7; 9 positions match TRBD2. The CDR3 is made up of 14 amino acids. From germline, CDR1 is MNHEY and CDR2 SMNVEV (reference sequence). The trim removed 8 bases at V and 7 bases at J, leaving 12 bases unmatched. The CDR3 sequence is CASGPSGITGEQYF. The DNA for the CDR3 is TGTGCCAGCGGCCCTAGCGGGATCACGGGAGAGCAGTACTTC.

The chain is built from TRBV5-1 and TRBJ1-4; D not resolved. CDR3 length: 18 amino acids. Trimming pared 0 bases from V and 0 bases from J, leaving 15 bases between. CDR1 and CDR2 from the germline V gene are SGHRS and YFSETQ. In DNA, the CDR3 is TGCGCCAGCAGCTTGGCCTCTGTCCCTACTGCAACTAATGAAAAACTGTTTTTT. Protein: CASSLASVPTATNEKLFF.